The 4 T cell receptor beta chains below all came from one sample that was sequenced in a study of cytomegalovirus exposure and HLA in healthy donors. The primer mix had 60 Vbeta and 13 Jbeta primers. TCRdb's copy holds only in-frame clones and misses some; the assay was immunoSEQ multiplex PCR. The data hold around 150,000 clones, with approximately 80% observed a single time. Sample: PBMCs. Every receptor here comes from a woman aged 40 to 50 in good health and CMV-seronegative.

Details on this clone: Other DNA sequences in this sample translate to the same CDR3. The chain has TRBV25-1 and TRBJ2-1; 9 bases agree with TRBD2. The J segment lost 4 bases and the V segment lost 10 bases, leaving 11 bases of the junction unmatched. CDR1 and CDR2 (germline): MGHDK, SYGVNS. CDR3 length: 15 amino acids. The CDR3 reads CATSRAGGLYNEQFF. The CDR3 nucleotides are TGTGCCACCTCCAGAGCGGGGGGACTTTACAATGAGCAGTTCTTC.

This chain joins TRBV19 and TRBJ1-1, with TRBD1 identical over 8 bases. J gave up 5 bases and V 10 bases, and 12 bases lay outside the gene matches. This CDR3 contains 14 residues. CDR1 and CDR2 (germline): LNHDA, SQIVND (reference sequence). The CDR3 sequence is CATIRIQGVTEAFF. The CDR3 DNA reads TGTGCCACCATTCGAATACAGGGGGTTACTGAAGCTTTCTTT.

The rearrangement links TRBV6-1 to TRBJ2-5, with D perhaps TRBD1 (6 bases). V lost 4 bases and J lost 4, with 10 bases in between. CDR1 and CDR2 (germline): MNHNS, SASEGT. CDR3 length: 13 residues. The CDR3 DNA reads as TGTGCCAGCAGTGTCGACAGGCGAGAGACCCAGTACTTC. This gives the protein CASSVDRRETQYF.

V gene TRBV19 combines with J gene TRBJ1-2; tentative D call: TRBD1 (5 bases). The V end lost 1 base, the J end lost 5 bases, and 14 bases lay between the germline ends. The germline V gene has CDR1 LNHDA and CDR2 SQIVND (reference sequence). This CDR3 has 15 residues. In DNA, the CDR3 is TGTGCCAGTAGTATAGGCCGCGGGACCGGGTATGGCTACACCTTC. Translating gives CASSIGRGTGYGYTF.